These 24 T cell receptor beta chains came from one sample sequenced in a study of CD8 T cells in ankylosing spondylitis. Findings and limits, study-wide: Characteristic, it appeared, of ankylosing spondylitis blood was a TCR beta motif of about eight highly homologous variants.

TCRdb independently ran MiXCR on the 5' RACE reads; one entry per CDR3 protein. The sample records 800,000 to 900,000 distinct CDR3 sequences, about 11% being singletons. Their specific antigens are unknown. The material sequenced was blood, either unsorted or a sorted T cell fraction (not recorded which). These receptors all stem from a male donor with ankylosing spondylitis.

This clonotype was found a few times. V usage is TRBV6-5 and J usage is TRBJ1-4; D is unresolved. The germline V gene encodes CDR1 MNHEY and CDR2 SVGAGI. The CDR3 is 12 amino acids. With 5 bases removed from V and 8 bases from J, the gap between germline ends came to 9 bases. The CDR3 loop is CASSPAREKLFF. Written as DNA, the CDR3 is TGTGCCAGCAGTCCCGCGAGGGAAAAACTGTTTTTT.

The V call is TRBV7-9, the J call TRBJ2-2, with D tentatively TRBD2 (6 bases). Germline V lookup: CDR1 SEHNR, CDR2 FQNEAQ (reference sequence). Trimming removed 5 bases at V and 5 bases at J, with 12 bases between. CDR3 length: 14 residues. The CDR3 DNA reads as TGTGCCAGCAGCGCAGACGCGGGGACCGGGGAGCTGTTTTTT. It codes for CASSADAGTGELFF.

This clonotype was detected a few times. V and J are TRBV7-6 and TRBJ1-2, with a possible D match to TRBD1 (6 bases). The germline CDR1 and CDR2 sequences are SGHVS and FNYEAQ. Trimming removed 4 bases from V and 4 bases from J, with 16 bases in between. The CDR3 has 15 amino acids. Here the CDR3 DNA reads TGTGCCAGCAGCTCGACAACAGGGACGCGCTATGGCTACACCTTC. This encodes CASSSTTGTRYGYTF.

This clonotype showed up many times. CDR3 sequence: CASRAGTGGYEQYF. As DNA, the CDR3 is TGCGCCAGCAGGGCCGGGACAGGGGGATACGAGCAGTACTTC. V usage is TRBV5-1 and J usage is TRBJ2-7, with 11 bases matching TRBD1. The CDR3 covers 14 residues. Looked up from germline, CDR1 is SGHRS and CDR2 is YFSETQ. The trim removed 5 bases at V and 4 bases at J, leaving 5 bases unmatched.

V gene TRBV20-1 combines with J gene TRBJ2-7; 9 bases line up with TRBD1. Germline V gene data show CDR1 as DFQATT and CDR2 as SNEGSKA (reference sequence). After removal of 6 bases from V and 4 bases from J, the junction contained 7 bases not matched to a gene. This CDR3 region has 13 residues. The CDR3 spells CSAGTGQNYEQYF. CDR3 nucleotide sequence: TGCAGTGCCGGGACAGGGCAAAATTACGAGCAGTACTTC.

The table lists this clonotype with many counts. CDR3 sequence reads: CSASTFYGYTF. The CDR3, as DNA: TGCAGTGCTAGCACCTTCTATGGCTACACCTTC. V is TRBV20-1 and J is TRBJ1-2; no firm D call. The CDR3 sequence is 11 residues long. The V and J ends lost 3 bases and 4 bases respectively, with 6 bases between them. Germline V CDR1 and CDR2: DFQATT, SNEGSKA (reference sequence).

The chain uses TRBV20-1 and TRBJ2-1; 11 nucleotides align to TRBD2. This CDR3 has 15 amino acids. V lost 7 bases to trimming and J lost 0 bases; unmatched junction nucleotides: 5. Looked up from germline, CDR1 is DFQATT and CDR2 is SNEGSKA (reference sequence). The CDR3 nucleotides are TGCAGTGTTCGACTAGCGGGGAGCTCCTACAATGAGCAGTTCTTC. It codes for CSVRLAGSSYNEQFF.

At least ten counts were recorded for this clonotype. The V gene is TRBV20-1, the J gene TRBJ2-1, with 12 positions matching TRBD2. V shed 1 base and J 2 bases; nucleotides not matched to a gene: 3. Germline V CDR1 and CDR2: DFQATT, SNEGSKA (reference sequence). The CDR3 has 16 amino acids. This chain's CDR3 is CSARGLAGDPYNEQFF. For the CDR3, the DNA is TGCAGTGCTAGAGGACTAGCGGGAGACCCCTACAATGAGCAGTTCTTC.

In this sample, this clonotype turned up many times. V gene TRBV29-1 combines with J gene TRBJ2-5; TRBD2 agrees at 10 bases. Trimming cost V 7 bases and J 5 bases; bases outside gene matches: 10. The germline CDR1 and CDR2 sequences are SQVTM and ANQGSEA. The CDR3 totals 14 residues. CDR3 amino acids: CSAESGRARETQYF. The CDR3 nucleotides are TGCAGCGCTGAGAGCGGGAGGGCCCGGGAGACCCAGTACTTC.

The sample holds many counts of this clonotype. This chain uses TRBV29-1 with TRBJ2-3; 8 bases match TRBD2. The CDR3 consists of 13 residues. V lost 7 bases to trimming and J lost 0 bases; unmatched junction nucleotides: 3. Germline CDR1 SQVTM, CDR2 ANQGSEA. The CDR3 coding sequence is TGCAGCGGGCGGGGGGCCAGCACAGATACGCAGTATTTT. Its translation: CSGRGASTDTQYF.

This sequence joins TRBV7-2 and TRBJ1-6, with unresolved D. Germline V lookup: CDR1 SGHTA, CDR2 FQGNSA. The CDR3 length is 14 residues. V was shortened by 7 bases and J by 11 bases, with 18 bases between the two germline ends. The CDR3 region has the DNA TGTGCCAGCACCGCCCGAGGGCGGGTAGCACCCCTCCACTTT. Protein: CASTARGRVAPLHF.

This clonotype has only a few counts. CDR3 nucleotides: TGTGCCAGCAGCGTAGCTCAGGGGGCGCGTGGCCATGGCTACACCTTC. It is translated as CASSVAQGARGHGYTF. The J gene is TRBJ1-2, the V gene TRBV9, with 8 bases aligning to TRBD1. With V trimmed by 0 bases and J by 6 bases, 10 bases remained unmatched. Looked up from germline, CDR1 is SGDLS and CDR2 is YYNGEE. There are 16 residues in the CDR3.

The V call is TRBV20-1, the J call TRBJ2-7; a possible D gene is TRBD2 (7 bases). Germline V gene lookup returns CDR1 DFQATT and CDR2 SNEGSKA (reference sequence). This CDR3 region has 14 residues. Trimming cost V 5 bases and J 2 bases, with 16 bases left between them. DNA for the CDR3: TGCAGTGCTCACAGGGCCGGGACTACCTACGAGCAGTACTTC. Translated: CSAHRAGTTYEQYF.

The chain has TRBV6-5 and TRBJ1-5; no definite D call. Germline V gene lookup returns CDR1 MNHEY and CDR2 SVGAGI. The CDR3 runs to 14 residues. V was cut by 1 base and J by 2 bases, with 6 bases left in between. The CDR3 nucleotides read TGTGCCAGCAGTTACTACCGGGGCAATCAGCCCCAGCATTTT. This sequence encodes CASSYYRGNQPQHF.

CDR3: CASSPSLQGGAGYTF. CDR3 DNA sequence: TGCGCCAGCAGCCCTAGTCTACAGGGAGGAGCGGGCTACACCTTC. The rearrangement uses TRBV5-1 and TRBJ1-2, with D possibly matching TRBD1 (6 bases). Germline CDR1 is SGHRS and CDR2 is YFSETQ. V lost 4 bases and J lost 8, with 21 bases in between. CDR3 length: 15 residues.

This clonotype came up many times. The rearrangement joins TRBV5-1 to TRBJ2-7, with D uncertain. Germline V gene data show CDR1 as SGHRS and CDR2 as YFSETQ. This CDR3 comprises 13 residues. Trimming shortened V by 4 bases and J by 0 bases, and 8 bases separated the two germline ends. The CDR3 loop is CASSTQSSYEQYF. The CDR3 DNA follows: TGCGCCAGCAGCACCCAGTCCTCCTACGAGCAGTACTTC.

Many counts were recorded for this clonotype. Germline is not matched at one junction end, which may reflect a read error. CDR3 coding DNA: TGCGCCAGCAGCTTGAGGTCCTACGAGCAGTACTTC. Translated: CASSLRSYEQYF. The V gene is TRBV2, the J gene TRBJ2-7; D is undetermined. This CDR3 comprises 12 residues. In germline, CDR1 is SNHLY, CDR2 FYNNEI.

This clonotype was detected many times. The chain employs TRBV20-1 and TRBJ1-5; D remains unclear. The CDR3 is 14 amino acids. In germline, CDR1 is DFQATT, CDR2 SNEGSKA (reference sequence). V lost 1 base, J lost 0 bases, and 7 bases lay in between. The CDR3 sequence: CSARVTVSNQPQHF. CDR3 coding DNA: TGCAGTGCTAGAGTAACGGTTAGCAATCAGCCCCAGCATTTT.

This clonotype was seen a handful of times. The chain joins TRBV5-1 to TRBJ1-2, with 10 bases aligning to TRBD1. The V gene's germline CDR1 is SGHRS and CDR2 YFSETQ. Trimming cost V 2 bases and J 8 bases; bases outside gene matches: 6. The CDR3 has 14 amino acids. DNA for the CDR3: TGCGCCAGCAGCTTTTCCGGGACAGGGGCCGGCTACACCTTC. This gives the protein CASSFSGTGAGYTF.

The V and J genes are TRBV21-1 and TRBJ1-3; no check of the table's D call, TRBD1, against the DNA was made. TRBV21-1 is an annotated pseudogene. CDR3 size: 18 residues. The CDR3 sequence: CASSNTEGQWSSGNTIYF. The CDR3 nucleotides read TGTGCCAGCAGCAATACCGAGGGACAGTGGAGCTCTGGAAACACCATATATTTT.

A few counts support this clonotype. This chain uses TRBV6-1 with TRBJ2-7, with a tentative D call TRBD1 (6 bases). The CDR3 is made up of 13 amino acids. In germline, CDR1 is MNHNS, CDR2 SASEGT. The V end lost 6 bases, the J end lost 2 bases, and 11 bases lay between the germline ends. This CDR3 is CASSRGHTYEQYF. In nucleotides, the CDR3 is TGTGCCAGCAGCCGGGGACACACCTACGAGCAGTACTTC.

This clonotype was observed a handful of times. J is TRBJ1-5 and V is TRBV10-2; the match to TRBD1 covers 9 bases. V lost 10 bases, J lost 5 bases, and 6 bases stayed unmatched. The CDR3 spans 13 residues. Germline V gene sequence: CDR1 WSHSY, CDR2 SAAADI. The CDR3 region has the DNA TGCGCCATCGGGACAGGGAATTATCAGCCCCAGCATTTT. The encoded protein is CAIGTGNYQPQHF.

This clonotype has more than one count but fewer than ten. The chain carries TRBV5-1 and TRBJ2-1, with TRBD2 matching 14 bases. The CDR3 spans 17 residues. Trimming at V came to 3 bases and at J to 8 bases, leaving 10 bases not matched to a gene. In germline, CDR1 is SGHRS, CDR2 YFSETQ. This CDR3 is CASSWGTSGSFSDEQFF. The CDR3 nucleotides read TGCGCCAGCAGCTGGGGGACTAGCGGGAGTTTTTCAGATGAGCAGTTCTTC.

This CDR3 is CASSLVTGNYGYTF. CDR3 coding DNA: TGCGCCAGCAGCTTGGTCACAGGGAACTATGGCTACACCTTC. The chain combines TRBV5-1 with TRBJ1-2, with D tentatively TRBD1 (6 bases). Germline V gene data show CDR1 as SGHRS and CDR2 as YFSETQ. The CDR3 runs to 14 residues. Trimming pared 0 bases from V and 2 bases from J, leaving 8 bases between.